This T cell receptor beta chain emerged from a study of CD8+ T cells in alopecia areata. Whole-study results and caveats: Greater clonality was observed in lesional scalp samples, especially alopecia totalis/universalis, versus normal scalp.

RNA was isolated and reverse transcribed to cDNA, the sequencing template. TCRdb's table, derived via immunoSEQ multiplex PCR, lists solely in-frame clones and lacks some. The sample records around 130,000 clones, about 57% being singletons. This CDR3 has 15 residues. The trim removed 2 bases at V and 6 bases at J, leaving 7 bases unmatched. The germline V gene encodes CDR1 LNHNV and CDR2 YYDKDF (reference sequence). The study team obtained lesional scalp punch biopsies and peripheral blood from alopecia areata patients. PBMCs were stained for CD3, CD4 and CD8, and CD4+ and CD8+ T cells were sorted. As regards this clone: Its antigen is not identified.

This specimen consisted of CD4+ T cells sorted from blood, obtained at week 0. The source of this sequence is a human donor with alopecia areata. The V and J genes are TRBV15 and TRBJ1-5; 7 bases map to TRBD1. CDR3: CATSRSTGAFQPQHF. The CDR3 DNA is TGTGCCACCAGCAGATCCACAGGGGCCTTTCAGCCCCAGCATTTT. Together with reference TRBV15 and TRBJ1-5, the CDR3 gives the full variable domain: DAMVIQNPRYQVTQFGKPVTLSCSQTLNHNVMYWYQQKSSQAPKLLFHYYDKDFNNEADTPDNFQSRRPNTSFCFLDIRSPGLGDTAMYLCATSRSTGAFQPQHFGDGTRLSIL.